This TCR beta chain derives from a study of blood T cell repertoires in COVID-19. Overall study context: Acute and convalescent COVID-19 specimens originated in the United States, Italy and Spain.

Original data processing: The assay estimated nucleated cells by amplifying reference gene primers. Produced via immunoSEQ multiplex PCR; TCRdb's table is partial and in-frame only. V and J calls and clone size come straight from that table; D and trimming were deduced from the DNA. Among roughly 87,000 clones listed, around 86% were seen once. Sequencing used peripheral blood. The receptor's source is a woman between 65 and 79 years old with acute or convalescent COVID-19.

The DNA for the CDR3 is TGTGCCAGCAGCTCTCAAGCGGGGGCGAACACCGGGGAGCTGTTTTTT. Translated, it gives CASSSQAGANTGELFF. This chain uses TRBV7-3 with TRBJ2-2; 8 bases line up with TRBD2. This CDR3 is 16 amino acids long. Germline V lookup: CDR1 SGHTA, CDR2 FQGTGA. Trimming took 4 bases from V and 0 from J; bases not matched to a gene: 4.